A selection of T cell receptor beta chains follows, all from one sample in a study of CD8+ T cells in alopecia areata. Profiling relied on immunoSEQ multiplex PCR, and the TCRdb table lists in-frame clones only, not all of them. The sample yields about 190,000 clones, about three fifths seen once. Sequences were derived from CD4+ T cells sorted from blood, sampled at week 4, from a patient treated with tofacitinib. The source is a human donor with alopecia areata. Both conserved end residues are trimmed from each CDR3. The order of the fields is J gene, V gene, CDR3 protein.

TRBJ1-1,TRBV6-5,ASRWGRGNTEAF
TRBJ2-6,TRBV30,AWGLGGANVLT
TRBJ1-1,TRBV7-2,ASSQVKGGRDEAF
TRBJ1-3,TRBV30,AWGTDSGNTIY
TRBJ2-1,TRBV7-2,ASSLVTSLSEQF
TRBJ1-2,TRBV6-5,ASRADRGRGNGYT
TRBJ2-1,TRBV27,ASSSNRDWINEQF
TRBJ2-2,TRBV7-9,ASSLPPGQGIGELF
TRBJ1-1,TRBV27,ASRLTGLMNTEAF
TRBJ2-5,TRBV11-2,ASSSEGQPQETQY
TRBJ2-7,TRBV7-9,ASSLGYPSYEQY